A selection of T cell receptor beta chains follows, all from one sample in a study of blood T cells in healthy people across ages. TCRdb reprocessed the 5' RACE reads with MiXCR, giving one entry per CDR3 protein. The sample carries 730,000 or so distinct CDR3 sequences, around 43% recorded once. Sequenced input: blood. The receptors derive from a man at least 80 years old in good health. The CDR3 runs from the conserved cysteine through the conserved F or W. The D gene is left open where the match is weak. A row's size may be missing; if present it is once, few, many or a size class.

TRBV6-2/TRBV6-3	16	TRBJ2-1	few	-	CASRPALSGNRNEQFF	TGTGCCAGCAGACCCGCCTTATCCGGGAATAGGAATGAGCAGTTCTTC
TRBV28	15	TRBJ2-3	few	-	CASSLLIGSTDTQYF	TGTGCCAGCAGTTTATTGATCGGGAGCACAGATACGCAGTATTTT
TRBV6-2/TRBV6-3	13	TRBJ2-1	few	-	CASSPLGSGEQFF	TGTGCCAGCAGCCCCCTGGGATCGGGAGAGCAGTTCTTC
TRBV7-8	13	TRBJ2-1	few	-	CASSFAGSNEQFF	TGTGCCAGCAGCTTTGCAGGGTCCAATGAGCAGTTCTTC
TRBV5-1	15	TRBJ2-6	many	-	CASSSRFSGANVLTF	TGCGCCAGCAGCTCCAGATTCTCTGGGGCCAACGTCCTGACTTTC
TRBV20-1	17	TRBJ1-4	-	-	CSARDGAGMATNEKLFF	TGCAGTGCTAGAGATGGGGCAGGGATGGCAACTAATGAAAAACTGTTTTTT
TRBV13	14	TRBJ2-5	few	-	CASSSGLKKETQYF	TGTGCCAGCAGCTCCGGACTTAAGAAGGAGACCCAGTACTTC
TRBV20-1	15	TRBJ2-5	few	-	CSASRGVHSTNEQYF	TGCAGTGCTAGTCGGGGAGTTCACTCAACAAATGAGCAGTACTTC
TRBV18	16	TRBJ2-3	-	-	CASSPESPGAPDTQYF	TGTGCCAGCTCACCAGAGAGCCCGGGGGCCCCAGATACGCAGTATTTT
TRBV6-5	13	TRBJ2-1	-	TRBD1	CAGQSVRGQEQFF	TGTGCCGGCCAGAGCGTCAGGGGGCAGGAGCAGTTCTTC
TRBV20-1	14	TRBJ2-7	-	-	CGARAPGKYYEQYF	TGCGGTGCTAGAGCTCCCGGGAAGTACTACGAGCAGTACTTC
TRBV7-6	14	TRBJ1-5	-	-	CASSLAAADQPQHF	TGTGCCAGCAGCTTAGCAGCGGCAGATCAGCCCCAGCATTTT
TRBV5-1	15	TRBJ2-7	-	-	CASRLSGRGPYEQYF	TGCGCCAGCAGGTTATCGGGGCGAGGGCCCTACGAGCAGTACTTC
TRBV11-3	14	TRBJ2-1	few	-	CASSLDSGYNEQFF	TGTGCCAGCAGCTTAGATTCGGGGTACAATGAGCAGTTCTTC
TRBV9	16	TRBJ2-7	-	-	CASSRQKEIHSYEQYF	TGTGCCAGCAGCCGGCAAAAGGAGATCCACTCCTACGAGCAGTACTTC
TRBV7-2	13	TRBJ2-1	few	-	CASSVKPTNEQFF	TGTGCCAGCAGCGTAAAGCCCACCAATGAGCAGTTCTTC
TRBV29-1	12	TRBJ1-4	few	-	CSVGGVDEKLFF	TGCAGCGTAGGGGGAGTCGATGAAAAACTGTTTTTT
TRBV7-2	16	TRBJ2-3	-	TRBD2	CASSRSSGGSLDMQYF	TGTGCCAGCAGCCGTTCTAGCGGGGGCTCTTTAGATATGCAGTATTTT
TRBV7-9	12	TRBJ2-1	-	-	CASTAPRGGLFF	TGTGCCAGCACCGCCCCGAGGGGGGGACTGTTCTTC
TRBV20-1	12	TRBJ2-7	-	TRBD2	CSAIRLADEQYF	TGCAGTGCCATACGACTAGCTGACGAGCAGTACTTC
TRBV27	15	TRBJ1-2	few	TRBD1	CASSPQGRGSNGYTF	TGTGCCAGCAGTCCCCAGGGCAGGGGGTCTAATGGCTACACCTTC
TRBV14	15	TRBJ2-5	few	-	CASSRNRAEGETQYF	TGTGCCAGCAGCCGCAACCGGGCCGAGGGAGAGACCCAGTACTTC
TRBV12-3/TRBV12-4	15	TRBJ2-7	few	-	CASSLEAAVSYEQYF	TGTGCCAGCAGTTTAGAAGCGGCCGTCTCCTACGAGCAGTACTTC
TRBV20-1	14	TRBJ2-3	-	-	CSARAPGYTDTQYF	TGCAGTGCTAGGGCCCCCGGCTACACAGATACGCAGTATTTT
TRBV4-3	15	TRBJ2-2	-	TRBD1	CASSQVGQGVGELFF	TGCGCCAGCAGCCAAGTGGGTCAGGGGGTAGGGGAGCTGTTTTTT
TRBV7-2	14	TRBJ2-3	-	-	CASSLGDRVDTQYF	TGTGCCAGCAGCTTAGGGGACCGCGTAGATACGCAGTATTTT
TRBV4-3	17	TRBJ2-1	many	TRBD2	CASSLTVAGGLSNEQFF	TGCGCCAGCAGCCTGACGGTAGCGGGAGGGCTCTCCAATGAGCAGTTCTTC
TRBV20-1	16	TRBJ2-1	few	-	CSARPQGGNSYNEQFF	TGCAGTGCTAGACCACAGGGCGGGAACTCCTACAATGAGCAGTTCTTC
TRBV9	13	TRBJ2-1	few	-	CASSDVLGNEQFF	TGTGCCAGCAGCGACGTATTGGGGAATGAGCAGTTCTTC
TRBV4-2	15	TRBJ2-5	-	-	CASSSVAGTQETQYF	TGTGCCAGCAGCTCCGTGGCGGGGACCCAAGAGACCCAGTACTTC
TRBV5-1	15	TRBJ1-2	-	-	CASSARGATNYGYTF	TGCGCCAGCAGCGCCCGCGGCGCTACTAACTATGGCTACACCTTC
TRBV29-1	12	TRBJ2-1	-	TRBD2	CSVAGVGNEQFF	TGCAGCGTAGCGGGAGTTGGCAATGAGCAGTTCTTC
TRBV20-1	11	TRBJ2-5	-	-	CSARAEGSWYF	TGCAGTGCTAGAGCGGAGGGCTCTTGGTACTTC
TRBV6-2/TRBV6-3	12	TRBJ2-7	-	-	CASSTTGCEQYF	TGTGCCAGCAGCACCACCGGCTGCGAGCAGTACTTC
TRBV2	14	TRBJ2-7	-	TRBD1	CASSLQGPSHEQYF	TGTGCCAGCAGTCTACAGGGGCCATCCCACGAGCAGTACTTC
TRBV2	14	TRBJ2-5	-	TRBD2	CASHGGRAQNEQYF	TGTGCCAGCCATGGCGGGAGGGCCCAGAATGAGCAGTACTTC
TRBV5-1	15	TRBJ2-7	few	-	CASSKDSSSYNEQYF	TGCGCCAGCAGCAAGGACTCGAGCTCCTACAATGAGCAGTACTTC
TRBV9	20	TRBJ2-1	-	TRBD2	CASSVEEVFVGLASYNEQFF	TGTGCCAGCAGCGTAGAGGAGGTTTTCGTGGGACTAGCGTCCTACAATGAGCAGTTCTTC
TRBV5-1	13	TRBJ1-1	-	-	CASSFGSGTEAFF	TGCGCCAGCAGCTTTGGTTCCGGGACCGAAGCTTTCTTT
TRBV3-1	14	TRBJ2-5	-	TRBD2	CASSQRTSGETQYF	TGTGCCAGCAGCCAAAGGACTAGCGGGGAGACCCAGTACTTC
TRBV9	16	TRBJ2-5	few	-	CASSPLGAKMGETQYF	TGTGCCAGCAGCCCTTTGGGGGCCAAAATGGGAGAGACCCAGTACTTC
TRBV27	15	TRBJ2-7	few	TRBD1	CASSPTGTGTYEQYF	TGTGCCAGCAGTCCCACCGGGACAGGGACCTACGAGCAGTACTTC
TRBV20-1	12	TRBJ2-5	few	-	CSALEGYETQYF	TGCAGTGCTCTGGAAGGGTACGAGACCCAGTACTTC
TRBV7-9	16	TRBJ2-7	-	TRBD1	CASSSGRTGNFYEQYF	TGTGCCAGCAGCTCAGGCCGGACAGGGAATTTCTACGAGCAGTACTTC
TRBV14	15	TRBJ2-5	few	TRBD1	CASSQAGTGVKTQYF	TGTGCCAGCAGCCAGGCCGGGACAGGGGTGAAGACCCAGTACTTC
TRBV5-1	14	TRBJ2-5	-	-	CASSLQLSYNEQYF	TGCGCCAGCAGCTTACAACTCTCCTACAATGAGCAGTACTTC
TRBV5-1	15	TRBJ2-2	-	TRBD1	CASSATGGGTGELFF	TGCGCCAGCAGCGCGACAGGGGGCGGCACCGGGGAGCTGTTTTTT
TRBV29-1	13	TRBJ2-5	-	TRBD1	CSVRQGTNYDQYF	TGCAGCGTTCGACAGGGTACGAACTACGATCAGTACTTC
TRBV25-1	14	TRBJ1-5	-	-	CASSEWASNQPQHF	TGTGCCAGCAGTGAATGGGCTAGCAATCAGCCCCAGCATTTT